These T cell receptor beta chains were read from a single sample in a study of T-cell reconstitution after alpha-beta-depleted transplantation in children. One entry per CDR3 protein results from TCRdb running MiXCR on the PCR reads. The table has some 460,000 distinct CDR3 sequences, 15% to 20% seen once; the top ten hold 25% to 35%. The sample in question was PBMCs, mostly from graft donor cells, obtained 360 days after TCRalphabeta/CD19-depleted stem cell transplant. These receptors all come from a boy under three years old who had a stem cell transplant for Wiskott-Aldrich syndrome, so the T cells may come from the graft donor. Both conserved end residues are part of each CDR3. Fields, in order: J gene, V gene, clone size, CDR3 protein. The size entry is marked missing in some rows and otherwise reads once, few, many or a size class.

>TRBJ1-3|TRBV12-3/TRBV12-4|-
CASSLKQGTSGNTIYF
>TRBJ2-1|TRBV7-2|-
CASSPELAGGVNEQFF
>TRBJ2-3|TRBV5-1|few
CASSLRTSDTDTQYF
>TRBJ2-1|TRBV7-9|-
CASSEDRPLGYNEQFF
>TRBJ2-6|TRBV6-1|few
CASSQTSVTNVLTF
>TRBJ1-6|TRBV12-3/TRBV12-4|few
CASSLGQGGSPLHF
>TRBJ2-7|TRBV12-3/TRBV12-4|-
CASSLVGYLQYF
>TRBJ2-7|TRBV12-3/TRBV12-4|-
CASSFGWTGGVESYEQYF
>TRBJ1-5|TRBV7-9|-
CASSLVLGEQPQHF
>TRBJ2-7|TRBV7-2|-
CASSLAGLAGGYEQYF
>TRBJ2-7|TRBV4-3|-
CASSLRLDRAGGPYEQYF
>TRBJ2-1|TRBV7-8|-
CASSSSRLAGGLYNEQFF
>TRBJ1-3|TRBV10-3|-
CAISKRSSVGLSGNTIYF
>TRBJ1-6|TRBV7-8|few
CASSSRDRESPLHF
>TRBJ2-3|TRBV10-3|many
CAIGKDKSTDTQYF
>TRBJ2-3|TRBV12-3/TRBV12-4|many
CASSLTGTDTQYF
>TRBJ2-2|TRBV29-1|few
CSVLGSGELFF
>TRBJ2-7|TRBV29-1|-
CSVEVRQAPPYEQYF
>TRBJ2-5|TRBV5-1|-
CASRDRETQYF
>TRBJ2-7|TRBV11-2|-
CASSQPGDSYEQYF
>TRBJ2-1|TRBV19|-
CASSIRTKRGGYNEQFF
>TRBJ2-7|TRBV29-1|few
CSVVASTGVIYEQYF
>TRBJ2-7|TRBV27|few
CASSLTGQAYEQYF
>TRBJ2-6|TRBV6-5|-
CASSYRPGGTGANVLTF
>TRBJ2-5|TRBV3-1|many
CASSQVQTEETQYF
>TRBJ2-1|TRBV5-6|-
CASSYGLAETYNEQFF
>TRBJ2-5|TRBV5-1|few
CASSLPDGLQETQYF
>TRBJ2-3|TRBV20-1|few
CSARDVRQPTDTQYF
>TRBJ2-3|TRBV18|few
CASSSSPEDTQYF
>TRBJ2-2|TRBV20-1|many
CSARASGLENTGELFF
>TRBJ2-5|TRBV11-1|few
CASSLGATSGTWYQETQYF
>TRBJ2-3|TRBV29-1|many
CSVGLLSGDTQYF
>TRBJ2-7|TRBV15|few
CATSRARATLFYEQYF
>TRBJ2-7|TRBV7-8|few
CASTPTTRLSYEQYF
>TRBJ1-1|TRBV11-3|few
CASSARQGSVAEAFF
>TRBJ2-7|TRBV5-7|-
CASSLAGSVTYEQYF
>TRBJ2-1|TRBV2|-
CASSEVGGALINEQFF
>TRBJ1-5|TRBV28|-
CASRSGQGNQPQHF
>TRBJ2-2|TRBV2|-
CASKKGRVDAGELFF
>TRBJ2-3|TRBV5-4|-
CASSLVLGTQYF
>TRBJ2-7|TRBV5-1|-
CASSPIPGKGDYEQYF
>TRBJ2-1|TRBV11-1|-
CASSSRRWWEGSYNEQFF
>TRBJ1-1|TRBV20-1|-
CSARADFINTEAFF
>TRBJ2-7|TRBV24-1|many
CATSDTGQGAYEQYF
>TRBJ2-1|TRBV24-1|few
CATSDRWGSYNEQFF